By sample share, the clone carrying this T cell receptor (beta chain) is medium-sized. Its antigen remains unidentified. HTBI primers from iRepertoire and Arm-PCR of CDR3 regions yielded the TCR beta libraries. TCRdb re-called the multiplex PCR reads with MiXCR, one entry per CDR3 protein. This table holds around 450,000 distinct CDR3 sequences, about 15% found once. The data originate from a study of regulatory T cells in long-lasting Graves disease. Regarding the study as a whole: Newly diagnosed Graves' patients exceeded persistent ones in TCR diversity.

V lost 5 bases to trimming and J lost 8 bases; unmatched junction nucleotides: 7. CDR3 length equals 14 residues. The germline V gene encodes CDR1 SGHNT and CDR2 YENEEA. Time point denoted: newly diagnosed GD, antithyroid drugs for less than 3 months. The TCR library used RNA extracted from PBMCs. The sample also formed part of further work on T cells in Graves' hyperthyroidism and ophthalmopathy. That report notes: RT-PCR in the first round (using the HTBI primer set) targeted the TCR CDR3. It was a median 6.5 months before onset that the model predicted ophthalmopathy.

This clonotype was obtained from a woman in her thirties or forties with Graves disease. The chain uses TRBV11-3 and TRBJ2-1; 9 bases are shared with TRBD2. Here the sequenced sample was peripheral blood mononuclear cells (PBMCs), taken at new diagnosis, from a patient treated with antithyroid drugs. Written as DNA, the CDR3 is TGTGCCAGCAGCCCAATTAGCGGGAGCGATGAGCAGTTCTTC. This encodes CASSPISGSDEQFF.